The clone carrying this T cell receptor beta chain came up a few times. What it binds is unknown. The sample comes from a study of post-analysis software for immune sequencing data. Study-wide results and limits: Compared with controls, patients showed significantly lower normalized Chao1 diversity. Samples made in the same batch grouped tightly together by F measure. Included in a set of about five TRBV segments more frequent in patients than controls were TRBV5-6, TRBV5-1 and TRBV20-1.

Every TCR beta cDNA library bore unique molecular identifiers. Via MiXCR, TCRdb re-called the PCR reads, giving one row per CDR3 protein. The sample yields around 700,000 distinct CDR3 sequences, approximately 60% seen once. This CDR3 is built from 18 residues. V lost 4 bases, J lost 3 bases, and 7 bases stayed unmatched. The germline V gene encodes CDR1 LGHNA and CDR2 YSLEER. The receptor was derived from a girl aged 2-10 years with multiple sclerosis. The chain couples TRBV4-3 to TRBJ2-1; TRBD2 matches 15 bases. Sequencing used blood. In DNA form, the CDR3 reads TGCGCCAGCAGCCCTGCCGGGACTAGCGGGGGGAACTACAATGAGCAGTTCTTC. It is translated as CASSPAGTSGGNYNEQFF.